These 18 T cell receptor beta chains were all obtained from the same sample, sequenced in a study of CD8+ T cells in alopecia areata. The sequencing template was cDNA reverse transcribed from extracted RNA. Profiling relied on immunoSEQ multiplex PCR, and the TCRdb table lists in-frame clones only, not all of them. Among fewer than 200,000 clones listed, roughly 60% were seen once. The treatment was: oral pan-JAK inhibitor, 5-10 mg twice daily. The starting material was CD4+ T cells sorted from blood, obtained at roughly week 55, from a patient treated with tofacitinib. The receptors shown here come from a human donor with alopecia areata.

This clone was seen only a few times. V gene TRBV5-1 combines with J gene TRBJ1-2; D is undetermined. V shed 4 bases and J shed 4 bases, with 11 bases lying between them. The CDR3 length is 13 residues. The germline gives CDR1 SGHRS, CDR2 YFSETQ. The CDR3 loop is CASSAGEGYGYTF. The CDR3 DNA follows: TGCGCCAGCAGCGCGGGAGAGGGCTATGGCTACACCTTC.

This chain uses TRBV30 with TRBJ1-1; the D gene is possibly TRBD1 (6 bases). V lost 0 bases and J lost 5, with 13 bases in between. CDR3 length equals 14 residues. Germline CDR1 GTSNPN, CDR2 SVGIG (reference sequence). Here the CDR3 reads CAWSVWGAVTEAFF. The CDR3 DNA follows: TGTGCCTGGAGTGTTTGGGGGGCGGTTACTGAAGCTTTCTTT.

V gene TRBV10-2 combines with J gene TRBJ1-6; D possibly corresponds to TRBD1 (5 bases). Germline V CDR1 and CDR2: WSHSY, SAAADI. The length of the CDR3 is 13 residues. Trimming pared 2 bases from V and 7 bases from J, leaving 6 bases between. CDR3 in DNA: TGCGCCAGCAGTGAGGGGGCAAATTCACCCCTCCACTTT. The encoded protein is CASSEGANSPLHF.

J is TRBJ1-2 and V is TRBV5-4, with unresolved D. The CDR3 runs to 11 residues. V was cut by 1 base and J by 7 bases, with 5 bases left in between. CDR1 and CDR2 from the germline V gene are SGHNT and YYREEE (reference sequence). The CDR3 reads CASSLRSGYTF. The CDR3 nucleotides are TGTGCCAGCAGCTTGAGGAGTGGCTACACCTTC.

J is TRBJ2-3 and V is TRBV9; no firm D call. Trimming removed 0 bases from V and 3 bases from J, with 8 bases in between. Looked up from germline, CDR1 is SGDLS and CDR2 is YYNGEE. The CDR3 is 14 residues long. CDR3 residues: CASSVERETDTQYF. DNA for the CDR3: TGTGCCAGCAGCGTAGAGCGAGAAACAGATACGCAGTATTTT.

V is TRBV10-3 and J is TRBJ2-1; D possibly matches TRBD1 or TRBD2 (5 bases each). V was pared by 4 bases and J by 8 bases, with 12 bases between. The CDR3 runs 13 residues. CDR1 and CDR2 from the germline V gene are ENHRY and SYGVKD. DNA for the CDR3: TGTGCCATCAGTGGAGGGGTTCGGGATGAGCAGTTCTTC. The encoded protein is CAISGGVRDEQFF.

The chain joins TRBV2 to TRBJ2-5; TRBD1 agrees at 9 bases. Germline values: CDR1 SNHLY, CDR2 FYNNEI. After removal of 5 bases from V and 8 bases from J, the junction contained 12 bases not matched to a gene. This CDR3 region has 15 residues. The CDR3 protein is CASSPPGQGSVTQYF. CDR3 in DNA: TGTGCCAGCAGTCCCCCGGGACAGGGATCGGTAACCCAGTACTTC.

This clone was observed a handful of times. V usage is TRBV30 and J usage is TRBJ2-5; TRBD1 is a possible D gene (5 bases). The germline V gene has CDR1 GTSNPN and CDR2 SVGIG (reference sequence). Trimming shortened V by 1 base and J by 5 bases, and 17 bases separated the two germline ends. The CDR3 covers 15 residues. The CDR3 nucleotides are TGTGCCTGGAGTGCTGGTGGGGCGCCTGGGGAGACCCAGTACTTC. It yields the protein CAWSAGGAPGETQYF.

This clone was seen a handful of times. This chain connects TRBV5-1 to TRBJ2-1, with D unclear. Trimming took 0 bases from V and 8 from J, leaving 9 bases between them. The CDR3 consists of 13 residues. Germline CDR1 and CDR2: SGHRS and YFSETQ. The CDR3 reads CASSLVLRDEQFF. Written as DNA, the CDR3 is TGCGCCAGCAGCTTGGTGCTTCGCGATGAGCAGTTCTTC.

This clone was counted ten times or more. The J gene is TRBJ1-2, the V gene TRBV19, with a weak D call TRBD1 (5 bases). Looked up from germline, CDR1 is LNHDA and CDR2 is SQIVND (reference sequence). The CDR3 has 14 residues. Trimming removed 10 bases from V and 5 bases from J, with 20 bases in between. For the CDR3, the DNA is TGTGCCACCACGGACCTGGGGCGAGGATATGGCTACACCTTC. Protein sequence: CATTDLGRGYGYTF. Complete variable domain (other parts from reference TRBV19 and TRBJ1-2): DGGITQSPKYLFRKEGQNVTLSCEQNLNHDAMYWYRQDPGQGLRLIYYSQIVNDFQKGDIAEGYSVSREKKESFPLTVTSAQKNPTAFYLCATTDLGRGYGYTFGSGTRLTVV.

The chain couples TRBV15 to TRBJ1-2, with TRBD1 matching over 7 bases. Germline CDR1 LNHNV, CDR2 YYDKDF (reference sequence). This CDR3 is built from 15 residues. Trimming at V came to 6 bases and at J to 8 bases, leaving 15 bases not matched to a gene. The CDR3 reads CATSSRGTAELGYTF. The DNA of the CDR3 is TGTGCCACCAGTTCTCGAGGGACAGCAGAACTAGGCTACACCTTC.

The V and J genes are TRBV29-1 and TRBJ2-7; 11 nucleotides line up with TRBD2. Germline V CDR1 and CDR2: SQVTM, ANQGSEA. Unmatched junction bases numbered 6, after V lost 6 bases and J lost 2 bases. The CDR3 sequence is 14 residues long. CDR3 DNA: TGCAGCGTCGCACTACTAGCGGGGGCCTACGAGCAGTACTTC. This codes for CSVALLAGAYEQYF.

A single count supports this clone. The chain recombines TRBV19 with TRBJ1-2; 9 bases are a match to TRBD1. V shed 3 bases, J shed 3 bases, and the junction held 2 bases outside the gene matches. Germline-derived CDR1 and CDR2 are LNHDA and SQIVND (reference sequence). CDR3 length equals 14 residues. The CDR3 spells CASSIDRGYYGYTF. The CDR3 bases are TGTGCCAGTAGTATTGACAGGGGGTACTATGGCTACACCTTC.

The chain links TRBV7-2 to TRBJ2-7; 11 bases are a match to TRBD2. Looked up from germline, CDR1 is SGHTA and CDR2 is FQGNSA. The CDR3 loop spans 15 amino acids. J was trimmed by 4 bases and V by 3 bases; bases with no gene match: 5. This chain's CDR3 is CASSFIAGGRYEQYF. The CDR3 nucleotides read TGTGCCAGCAGCTTTATAGCGGGGGGGAGGTACGAGCAGTACTTC.

The gene calls are TRBV30 and TRBJ1-2, with TRBD1 matching over 9 bases. The CDR3 sequence is 13 residues long. V shed 3 bases and J 8 bases; nucleotides not matched to a gene: 7. CDR1 is GTSNPN and CDR2 is SVGIG in the germline V gene (reference sequence). The chain's CDR3 is CAWSRRTGEGYTF. CDR3 DNA sequence: TGTGCCTGGAGCCGTAGGACAGGGGAAGGCTACACCTTC.

This chain uses TRBV2 with TRBJ1-6; TRBD1 might be the D (6 bases). Germline CDR1 reads SNHLY; CDR2 reads FYNNEI. CDR3 length: 16 residues. V lost 6 bases to trimming and J lost 6 bases, with 18 bases between them. CDR3 DNA: TGTGCCAGCAGCATTGACTCGGGACAAAGTAATTCACCCCTCCACTTT. Its translation: CASSIDSGQSNSPLHF.

This chain connects TRBV5-6 to TRBJ2-5, with a tentative D call TRBD2 (5 bases). Looked up from germline, CDR1 is SGHDT and CDR2 is YYEEEE. V was cut by 4 bases and J by 2 bases, with 12 bases left in between. CDR3 length: 14 amino acids. The CDR3 reads CASSRARAQETQYF. The CDR3 bases are TGTGCCAGCAGCCGGGCGCGGGCTCAAGAGACCCAGTACTTC.

The chain employs TRBV29-1 and TRBJ2-5; 7 bases align to TRBD2. Per the germline V gene, CDR1 is SQVTM and CDR2 is ANQGSEA. J lost 5 bases, V lost 2 bases, and 11 bases had no gene match. The CDR3 has 15 amino acids. The CDR3 bases are TGCAGCGTTGAACTAAGGACGAGGGGAGGGGAGACCCAGTACTTC. Protein product: CSVELRTRGGETQYF.